This T cell receptor beta chain is from a study of shared clonotypes between healthy human individuals (dated by TCRdb to 2020 to 2021). Study-level background: A couple of women and a few men aged 18 to 49 years were included in the cohort. To estimate repertoire size and how much clonotypes are shared between individuals, the study performed deep sequencing of blood TCR repertoires from a few healthy adults. Between about 0.9 and 8.9 billion PBMCs per donor were obtained by leukapheresis. For each donor, three plates each were used for CD4 naive and CD4 memory, two plates were used for CD8 naive, and one plate was used for CD8 memory. Libraries were prepared and TCR repertoires were sequenced by different laboratories using diverse techniques, in order to increase sequencing depth and limit assay-specific biases.

TCR CDR3 regions were amplified from genomic DNA by multiplex PCR using the deep immunoSEQ assay. Extracted genomic DNA from each cell subset was distributed evenly across all wells of several immunoSEQ 96-well plates, and each plate was treated as a replicate. Each replicate PCR for sorted subsets received roughly 200 ng genomic DNA, equal to tens of thousands of T cell genomes. The purified libraries were quantified using a Qubit 3.0 fluorometer, sized with a Bioanalyzer 2100, and then quantified again using the KAPA Library Quantification kit. Each immunoSEQ 96-well plate was sequenced on its own single-read 150-cycle Illumina NextSeq 550 flow cell. As for the original processing: The immunoSEQ output contained only junctional sequences without quality scores, so filtering could not match that applied to full-length reads. Sequences were annotated with PyIR, a Python wrapper for IgBLAST v1.9, and V/J genes and CDR3 were assigned using IMGT germline references. Reads were removed for weak V/J assignments (E-value above 1e-6), missing CDR3, stop codons, out-of-frame junctions, or ambiguous translated residues. A V3J clonotype was defined by an identical inferred V gene, J gene, and CDR3 amino acid sequence. To compute the percentage overlap between repertoires, the number of shared unique clonotypes was divided by the size of the smaller repertoire. RTK rarefaction, the Chao1 estimator, and Recon v2.1 estimates of unobserved clonotypes were used to assess repertoire richness. Generation probabilities were computed with OLGA for all TCRbeta clonotypes obtained by the gDNA method from a handful of donors. TCRdb took this table from immuneACCESS and kept in-frame rearrangements with V and J called. Such tables lack part of the clones; where checked against another copy, unresolved V genes explain under half of the gap, and the rest is unexplained. The V and J calls and the clone size are those of that table, but D and trimming were determined from the DNA. The sample data list millions of clones, and around 94% of these were observed just once. The ten largest account for over 0.12% of the sample.

In regard to this clone: It has no known antigen specificity. Base quality data are lacking; no much larger clone is found one base away.

From cysteine to phenylalanine, the CDR3 is 15 amino acids long. Only the CDR3 DNA stays, 45 bases, in frame from base 1. CDR1 and CDR2 are drawn from the germline V gene: KGHSH, LQKENI. The junction carries 17 bases between V and J, which are trimmed by 4 bases and 5 bases respectively. Points the paper makes about the study in general: The genetic and exposure-history diversity represented was limited by the small number of donors. Estimated clonotype richness was generally larger for naive than for memory subsets. Pairwise subsampling indicated that sequencing depth was expected to affect the degree of clonotype sharing among donors. Compared with non-shared clonotypes, the clonotypes found in all four sorted-subset donors had higher generation probabilities. Sharing across four donors was observed for roughly 5.4% of naive CD4, 3.5% of naive CD8, 2.3% of memory CD4, and about 0.39% of memory CD8 clonotypes. Even with the large sequencing depth, rarefaction of the sorted-subset datasets indicated that sequencing was incomplete. Sampling was restricted to blood, and TCR repertoires in tissue are likely to differ from TCR repertoires in blood.

Healthy HIV-negative adults with no recently reported acute infections or vaccinations were included as donors. All donors were Caucasian adults living in Nashville, Tennessee, USA. Magnetic negative selection was used to enrich CD4+ T cells, after which naive cells were positively selected on CD45RA and the negative fraction became the memory subset. Blood was obtained by leukapheresis, after which PBMCs were separated by Ficoll-Histopaque density gradient centrifugation and cryopreserved in liquid nitrogen vapor phase. Analytical flow cytometry was used to check the purity and quantity of each magnetically sorted T cell population. Genomic DNA was isolated from every sorted fraction and measured by UV absorbance on a Nanodrop 2000c.

The source of this sequence is a young man in good health. This chain joins TRBV18 to TRBJ2-5; TRBD2 might be the D gene, on 6 matching bases. The source material was naive CD4+ T cells sorted from blood. In the paper's terms, the cell subset or site label means: CD45RA+ positively selected. The sequenced DNA: TGTGCCAGCTCACTAGAGGGACTGATGGGCGAGACCCAGTACTTC. It translates as CASSLEGLMGETQYF.